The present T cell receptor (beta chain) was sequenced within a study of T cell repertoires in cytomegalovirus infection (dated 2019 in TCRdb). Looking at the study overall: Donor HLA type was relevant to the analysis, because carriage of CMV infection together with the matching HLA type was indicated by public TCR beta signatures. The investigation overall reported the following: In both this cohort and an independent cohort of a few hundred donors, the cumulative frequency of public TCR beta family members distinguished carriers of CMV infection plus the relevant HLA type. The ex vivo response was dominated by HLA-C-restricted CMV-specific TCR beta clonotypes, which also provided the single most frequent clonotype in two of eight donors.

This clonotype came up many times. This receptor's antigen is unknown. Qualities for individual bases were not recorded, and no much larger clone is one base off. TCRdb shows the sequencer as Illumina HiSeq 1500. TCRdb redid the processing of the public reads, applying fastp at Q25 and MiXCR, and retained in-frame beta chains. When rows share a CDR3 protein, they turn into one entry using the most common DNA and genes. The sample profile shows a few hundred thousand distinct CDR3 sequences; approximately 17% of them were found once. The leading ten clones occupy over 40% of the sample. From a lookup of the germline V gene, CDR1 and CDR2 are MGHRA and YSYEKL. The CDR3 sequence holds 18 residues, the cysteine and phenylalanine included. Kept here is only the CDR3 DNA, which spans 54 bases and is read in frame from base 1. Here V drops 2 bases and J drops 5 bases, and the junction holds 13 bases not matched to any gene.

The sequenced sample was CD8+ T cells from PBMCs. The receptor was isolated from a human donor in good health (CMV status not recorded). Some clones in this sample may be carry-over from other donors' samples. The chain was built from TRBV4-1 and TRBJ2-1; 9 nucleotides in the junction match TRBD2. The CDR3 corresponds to CASSQNPPASGVDNEQFF. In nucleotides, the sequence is TGCGCCAGCAGCCAAAACCCTCCGGCTAGCGGGGTTGACAATGAGCAGTTCTTC.